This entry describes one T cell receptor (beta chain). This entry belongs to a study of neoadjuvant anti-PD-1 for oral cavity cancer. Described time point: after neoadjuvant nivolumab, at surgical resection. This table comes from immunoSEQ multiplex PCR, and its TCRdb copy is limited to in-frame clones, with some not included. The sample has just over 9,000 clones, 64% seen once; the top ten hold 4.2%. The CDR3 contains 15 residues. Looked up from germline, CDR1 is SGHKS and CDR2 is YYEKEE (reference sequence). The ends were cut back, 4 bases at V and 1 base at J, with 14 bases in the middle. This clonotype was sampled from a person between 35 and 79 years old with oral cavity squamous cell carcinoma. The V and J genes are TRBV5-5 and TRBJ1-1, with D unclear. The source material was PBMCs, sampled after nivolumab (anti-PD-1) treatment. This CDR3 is CASSPEGRPNTEAFF. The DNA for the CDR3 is TGTGCCAGCAGCCCGGAGGGTAGGCCGAACACTGAAGCTTTCTTT.